This T cell receptor beta chain was found in a study of control samples from healthy donors and cancer patients. Sequenced by immunoSEQ multiplex PCR; TCRdb stores in-frame clones only, minus some. The sample lists around 180,000 clones, around 88% occurring once. Trimming took 11 bases from V and 5 from J; bases not matched to a gene: 13. CDR3 length equals 16 residues. CDR1 is MNHEY, CDR2 SMNVEV, per germline (reference sequence). The source is a woman aged 25 to 39 in good health. Source material: blood. The V gene is TRBV27, the J gene TRBJ2-2, with 11 nucleotides matching TRBD1. The CDR3: CAVRENGQGATGELFF. In DNA form, the CDR3 reads TGTGCCGTTCGGGAGAATGGACAGGGGGCAACCGGGGAGCTGTTTTTT.